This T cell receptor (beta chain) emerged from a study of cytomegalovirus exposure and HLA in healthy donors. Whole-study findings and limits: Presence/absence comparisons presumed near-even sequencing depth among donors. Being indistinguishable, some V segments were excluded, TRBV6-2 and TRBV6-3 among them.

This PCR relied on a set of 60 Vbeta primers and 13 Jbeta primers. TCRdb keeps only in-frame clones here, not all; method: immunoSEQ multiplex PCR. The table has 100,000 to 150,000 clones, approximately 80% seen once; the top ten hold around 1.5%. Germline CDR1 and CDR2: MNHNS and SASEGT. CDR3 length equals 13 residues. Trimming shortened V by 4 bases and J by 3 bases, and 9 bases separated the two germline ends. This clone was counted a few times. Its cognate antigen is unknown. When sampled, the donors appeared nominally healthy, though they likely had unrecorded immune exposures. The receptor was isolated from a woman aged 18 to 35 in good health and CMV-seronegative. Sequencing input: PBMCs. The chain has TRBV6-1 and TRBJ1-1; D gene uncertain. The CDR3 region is CASSVGRYTEAFF. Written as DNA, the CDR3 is TGTGCCAGCAGTGTCGGTCGGTACACTGAAGCTTTCTTT.